Presented here are 6 T cell receptor beta chains from one specimen sequenced in a study of CD8 T cells in ankylosing spondylitis (dated by TCRdb to about 2017). The library came from 5' RACE. The sequencing machine was an Illumina HiSeq 2500. TCRdb reworked the public reads: Q25 trimming with fastp, MiXCR clone assembly, productive beta chains retained. Every entry covers one CDR3 protein and lists the most common genes and DNA from its rows. Within this sample are about 360,000 distinct CDR3 sequences, with 20% to 25% of them counted one time only. The ten most abundant clones make up around 13% of the sample. The sample comprised blood, either unsorted or a sorted T cell fraction (not recorded which). The receptors here all came from a male donor with ankylosing spondylitis or in good health (not recorded which).

This chain connects TRBV7-9 to TRBJ2-7; perhaps TRBD1 as D (6 bases). The CDR3 consists of 15 residues. The V end lost 1 base, the J end lost 0 bases, and 10 bases lay between the germline ends. The V gene's germline CDR1 is SEHNR and CDR2 FQNEAQ (reference sequence). As DNA, the CDR3 is TGTGCCAGCAGCTTAGTTAAGGGGGTCTCCTACGAGCAGTACTTC. Amino acids: CASSLVKGVSYEQYF.

The rearrangement links TRBV2 to TRBJ2-3, with D perhaps TRBD1 (6 bases). CDR3 length equals 16 residues. V lost 6 bases to trimming and J lost 2 bases, with 18 bases between them. Germline V gives CDR1 SNHLY, CDR2 FYNNEI. DNA for the CDR3: TGTGCCAGCAGGGACAACAGACAGGCTCCCACAGATACGCAGTATTTT. Translation gives CASRDNRQAPTDTQYF.

The chain joins TRBV28 to TRBJ2-1, with 11 bases aligning to TRBD2. The V gene end was trimmed by 4 bases and the J gene end by 8 bases; junction bases not matched to a gene: 10. Germline loops: CDR1 MDHEN, CDR2 SYDVKM. This CDR3 contains 16 residues. The CDR3 protein is CASSSLSGGAGDEQFF. CDR3 bases: TGTGCCAGCAGTTCTCTTAGCGGGGGGGCCGGCGATGAGCAGTTCTTC.

The rearrangement joins TRBV4-1 to TRBJ1-5; 9 bases line up with TRBD1. The CDR3 sequence is 16 residues long. Germline CDR1 MGHRA, CDR2 YSYEKL. V trimming: 1 base; J trimming: 6 bases; junction bases outside the gene matches: 7. The CDR3 region is CASSQVTGGAVQPQHF. The CDR3 bases are TGCGCCAGCAGCCAAGTAACAGGGGGCGCCGTTCAGCCCCAGCATTTT.

The chain has TRBV10-3 and TRBJ2-2, with 9 bases matching TRBD1. This CDR3 has 15 amino acids. Unmatched junction bases numbered 6, after V lost 7 bases and J lost 3 bases. Looked up from germline, CDR1 is ENHRY and CDR2 is SYGVKD. CDR3: CAINGTGNYTGELFF. The DNA of the CDR3 is TGTGCCATCAACGGGACAGGGAACTACACCGGGGAGCTGTTTTTT.

The table lists this clonotype with many counts. V and J are TRBV27 and TRBJ1-2; D is undetermined. This CDR3 has 12 amino acids. V lost 4 bases, J lost 4 bases, and 7 bases lay in between. Per the germline V gene, CDR1 is MNHEY and CDR2 is SMNVEV (reference sequence). The CDR3 nucleotides read TGTGCCAGCAGTTCAGGTGGCTATGGCTACACCTTC. Translated: CASSSGGYGYTF.